A single sample is the source of the 18 T cell receptor beta chains below, sequenced in a study of T cells in localized non-small cell lung cancer. Profiled with immunoSEQ multiplex PCR; TCRdb holds only in-frame clones, not every one. The sample shows about 70,000 clones, roughly nine tenths of them seen only once. Material: peripheral blood, obtained before any cancer treatment. These receptors were collected from an older male donor with stage III squamous cell lung carcinoma.

The chain uses TRBV6-5 and TRBJ1-2; 10 nucleotides align to TRBD1. V shed 11 bases, J shed 12 bases, and the junction held 18 bases outside the gene matches. The length of the CDR3 is 14 residues. The germline V gene encodes CDR1 MNHEY and CDR2 SVGAGI. The CDR3 protein is CASNPGQGPQGHTF. The CDR3 DNA reads as TGTGCCTCGAATCCGGGACAGGGGCCTCAAGGCCACACCTTC.

The V call is TRBV11-2, the J call TRBJ1-1; no reliable D call. Germline assignment: CDR1 SGHAT and CDR2 FQNNGV. Trimming removed 5 bases from V and 5 bases from J, with 12 bases in between. The CDR3 totals 13 residues. The CDR3 bases are TGTGCCAGCAGCCGAGCGATGAGAACTGAAGCTTTCTTT. It is translated as CASSRAMRTEAFF.

Only one count was recorded for this clone. This chain links TRBV6-1 with TRBJ2-7; no clear D. V shed 6 bases and J shed 0 bases, with 12 bases lying between them. Germline V gives CDR1 MNHNS, CDR2 SASEGT. The CDR3 loop spans 14 amino acids. CDR3 residues: CASREQPNSYEQYF. The CDR3, as DNA: TGTGCCAGCAGGGAACAGCCGAACTCCTACGAGCAGTACTTC.

CDR3 nucleotide sequence: TGTGCCAGCAGCCCCCGGGACAGGGGGTACGAGCAGTACGTC. Its protein is CASSPRDRGYEQYV. J is TRBJ2-7 and V is TRBV21-1; TRBD1, the table's D call, lacks a check against the DNA. TRBV21-1 is a recognized pseudogene. CDR3 length: 14 amino acids.

Notes on this clone: At one end the junction does not follow the germline gene, possibly because of a read error. This chain joins TRBV11-1 and TRBJ2-7; 7 positions agree with TRBD1. Germline V gene sequence: CDR1 SGHAT, CDR2 FQDESV (reference sequence). The CDR3 is 16 residues long. CDR3 in DNA: TGTGCCAGCAGTTTAGAGAGTGGGACAGTTCCCTACGAGCAGTACTTC. It translates to CASSLESGTVPYEQYF.

This rearrangement joins TRBV11-3 to TRBJ2-1, with 8 bases that match TRBD2. Germline V gene data show CDR1 as SGHNT and CDR2 as YENEEA. V lost 3 bases, J lost 10 bases, and 5 bases stayed unmatched. This CDR3 has 13 residues. This chain's CDR3 is CASSFSRGGEQFF. The CDR3 region has the DNA TGTGCCAGCAGCTTTAGTCGGGGGGGAGAGCAGTTCTTC.

This clone was counted only a few times. The chain employs TRBV28 and TRBJ1-5; no definite D call. This CDR3 has 12 amino acids. The germline V gene has CDR1 MDHEN and CDR2 SYDVKM. The germline V and J ends were trimmed by 7 bases and 0 bases, with 4 bases remaining between them. In DNA form, the CDR3 reads TGTGCCAGCATCTCTAGCAATCAGCCCCAGCATTTT. It translates to CASISSNQPQHF.

The genes are TRBV27 and TRBJ1-5, with TRBD1 matching over 8 bases. The germline V gene encodes CDR1 MNHEY and CDR2 SMNVEV (reference sequence). The CDR3 covers 17 residues. V gave up 2 bases and J gave up 7 bases; unmatched junction bases: 13. The CDR3: CASSLVPGGTPRQPQHF. The CDR3 bases are TGTGCCAGCAGTTTAGTCCCAGGGGGCACCCCCCGACAGCCCCAGCATTTT.

The CDR3: CASSLRRGGYGYTF. CDR3 nucleotides: TGTGCCAGCAGCTTGCGTCGGGGAGGTTACGGCTACACCTTC. The chain has TRBV5-8 and TRBJ1-2; D is uncertain. Per the germline V gene, CDR1 is SGHTS and CDR2 is YDEGEE. V was cut by 1 base and J by 8 bases, with 15 bases left in between. This CDR3 region has 14 residues.

The chain has TRBV28 and TRBJ1-5, with 7 bases fitting TRBD1. Germline V gene lookup returns CDR1 MDHEN and CDR2 SYDVKM. J lost 4 bases, V lost 3 bases, and 6 bases had no gene match. CDR3 length equals 15 residues. In DNA form, the CDR3 reads TGTGCCAGCAGTTTGGAGGGGGCTGGGAATCAGCCCCAGCATTTT. Its translation is CASSLEGAGNQPQHF.

The chain is built from TRBV30 and TRBJ1-5, with a weak D call TRBD1 (6 bases). The length of the CDR3 is 12 residues. In germline, CDR1 is GTSNPN, CDR2 SVGIG (reference sequence). The ends were cut back, 3 bases at V and 7 bases at J, with 10 bases in the middle. CDR3: CAWSRGGQPQHF. The CDR3 DNA sequence: TGTGCCTGGAGCAGGGGTGGGCAGCCCCAGCATTTT.

The chain couples TRBV7-9 to TRBJ2-7; D might be TRBD1 (6 bases). The length of the CDR3 is 15 residues. The germline V and J ends were trimmed by 5 bases and 5 bases, with 19 bases remaining between them. Per germline, CDR1 SEHNR and CDR2 FQNEAQ (reference sequence). CDR3 sequence (DNA): TGTGCCAGCAGCCCAGGACAGAGGGGGTGGGACGAGCAGTACTTC. Translated: CASSPGQRGWDEQYF.

This chain connects TRBV18 to TRBJ1-1; no clear D. This CDR3 has 12 amino acids. Trimming pared 2 bases from V and 5 bases from J, leaving 6 bases between. Per the germline V gene, CDR1 is KGHSH and CDR2 is LQKENI. This chain's CDR3 is CASSPMSTEAFF. Here the CDR3 DNA reads TGTGCCAGCTCACCAATGTCTACTGAAGCTTTCTTT.

The chain recombines TRBV9 with TRBJ2-1, with 13 bases aligning to TRBD2. V shed 4 bases, J shed 9 bases, and the junction held 10 bases outside the gene matches. The CDR3 consists of 16 residues. CDR1 and CDR2 (germline): SGDLS, YYNGEE. The CDR3 protein is CASSMTSGGSRGEQFF. DNA of the CDR3: TGTGCCAGCAGCATGACTAGCGGGGGGTCCCGGGGTGAGCAGTTCTTC.

The rearrangement links TRBV19 to TRBJ2-2; tentatively, D is TRBD1 or TRBD2 (6 bases each). With 5 bases removed from V and 4 bases from J, the gap between germline ends came to 11 bases. This CDR3 region has 14 residues. Per the germline V gene, CDR1 is LNHDA and CDR2 is SQIVND (reference sequence). The DNA of the CDR3 is TGTGCCAGTAGTTCGGGGGCTTCCACCGGGGAGCTGTTTTTT. It encodes CASSSGASTGELFF.

The V gene is TRBV4-2, the J gene TRBJ1-3, with D possibly TRBD1 on 5 matching bases. The CDR3 runs to 16 residues. The germline CDR1 and CDR2 sequences are LGHNA and YNFKEQ. V was shortened by 4 bases and J by 0 bases, with 13 bases between the two germline ends. The CDR3 DNA sequence: TGTGCCAGCAGCCGCGGGACCGCCGACTCTGGAAACACCATATATTTT. It codes for CASSRGTADSGNTIYF.

This clone came up once. The V call is TRBV6-1, the J call TRBJ2-7; TRBD1 matches at 10 bases. V lost 4 bases and J lost 4; bases outside the gene matches: 4. This CDR3 is 14 amino acids long. Germline V gives CDR1 MNHNS, CDR2 SASEGT. CDR3 loop: CASSGRQGAYEQYV. The DNA of the CDR3 is TGTGCCAGCAGTGGAAGACAGGGGGCATACGAGCAGTACGTC.

J is TRBJ1-5 and V is TRBV19; D perhaps matches TRBD1 (6 bases). V dropped 5 bases and J dropped 1 base, with 18 bases sitting between them. CDR3 size: 17 residues. Germline values: CDR1 LNHDA, CDR2 SQIVND (reference sequence). The DNA for the CDR3 is TGTGCCAGTAGTTGGAGTCTCGGGGGGGGCAGCAATCAGCCCCAGCATTTT. It yields the protein CASSWSLGGGSNQPQHF.